Shown below are 13 T cell receptor beta chains from a single sample sequenced in a study of shared clonotypes between healthy human individuals. Some clones are missing from TCRdb's copy, which holds only in-frame ones; the method was immunoSEQ multiplex PCR. Here the sample spans about 510,000 clones, 75% to 80% being singletons. Material for sequencing was PBMCs. The origin of the receptors is a woman in her forties in good health. Some clones in this sample may be carry-over from other donors' samples.

This clone appeared a single time. This chain joins TRBV11-3 and TRBJ2-3; 8 bases are shared with TRBD1. Germline V gene lookup returns CDR1 SGHNT and CDR2 YENEEA. The CDR3 is made up of 14 amino acids. With V trimmed by 1 base and J by 6 bases, 3 bases remained unmatched. Here the CDR3 reads CASSLGHRGDTQYF. The CDR3 DNA is TGTGCCAGCAGCTTAGGGCACAGGGGGGATACGCAGTATTTT.

DNA for the CDR3: TGCGCCAGCAAAACGGAGTTGAGCAATCAGCCCCAGCATTTT. Protein sequence: CASKTELSNQPQHF. The gene calls are TRBV10-2 and TRBJ1-5, with D unresolved. Trimming pared 7 bases from V and 1 base from J, leaving 11 bases between. The CDR3 has 14 residues. Germline-derived CDR1 and CDR2 are WSHSY and SAAADI.

J is TRBJ2-2 and V is TRBV2, with D possibly TRBD1 on 5 matching bases. This CDR3 region has 12 residues. CDR1 SNHLY and CDR2 FYNNEI come from the germline V gene. The V and J ends lost 10 bases and 7 bases respectively, with 13 bases between them. CDR3 region: CATGQIVGELFF. The CDR3 region has the DNA TGTGCCACAGGACAAATTGTCGGGGAGCTGTTTTTT.

The CDR3 here is CASSFAGNTGELFF. CDR3 bases: TGTGCCAGCAGCTTTGCAGGGAACACCGGGGAGCTGTTTTTT. V usage is TRBV7-6 and J usage is TRBJ2-2; D unclear. Trimming left V 3 bases short and J 1 base short, with 6 bases between. The CDR3 totals 14 residues. Germline V lookup: CDR1 SGHVS, CDR2 FNYEAQ.

The chain couples TRBV18 to TRBJ1-1; D not certain. Trimming took 3 bases from V and 1 from J, leaving 6 bases between them. This CDR3 has 13 residues. Germline loops: CDR1 KGHSH, CDR2 LQKENI. This CDR3 is CASSPQANTEAFF. CDR3 sequence (DNA): TGTGCCAGCTCACCCCAGGCGAACACTGAAGCTTTCTTT.

The chain carries TRBV27 and TRBJ2-1; 7 positions agree with TRBD2. The CDR3 sequence is 18 residues long. The V gene's germline CDR1 is MNHEY and CDR2 SMNVEV (reference sequence). Trimming cost V 6 bases and J 6 bases; bases outside gene matches: 20. The CDR3 nucleotides are TGTGCCAGCAGCTCAAATTGGGGGGGGACTTCACCCATCAATGAGCAGTTCTTC. It yields the protein CASSSNWGGTSPINEQFF.

This clone is a singleton in its sample. The rearrangement links TRBV23-1 to TRBJ2-5; D not certain. TRBV23-1 is sorted into the ORF group, with uncertain function. V lost 3 bases and J lost 3, with 26 bases in between. The CDR3 has 19 residues. The CDR3 sequence: CASSQRSGFLTLGKETQYF. The DNA for the CDR3 is TGCGCCAGCAGTCAGCGCTCAGGATTTCTGACTTTGGGAAAAGAGACCCAGTACTTC.

This clone was detected only once. This chain uses TRBV5-1 with TRBJ2-7; 9 nucleotides agree with TRBD1. V lost 4 bases and J lost 5; bases outside the gene matches: 16. The CDR3 sequence is 17 residues long. Germline loops: CDR1 SGHRS, CDR2 YFSETQ. The CDR3 coding sequence is TGCGCCAGCAGCACCCAACCCCCGGGACAGGGAATCAACGAGCAGTACTTC. Its translation is CASSTQPPGQGINEQYF.

The V call is TRBV4-1, the J call TRBJ2-1; 12 positions match TRBD2. CDR1 and CDR2 from the germline V gene are MGHRA and YSYEKL. The V gene end was trimmed by 1 base and the J gene end by 4 bases; junction bases not matched to a gene: 8. This CDR3 contains 18 residues. The CDR3 region is CASSQALAGGQSYNEQFF. The CDR3 bases are TGCGCCAGCAGCCAAGCCCTAGCGGGAGGGCAGTCATACAATGAGCAGTTCTTC.

The sample holds many counts of this clone. Other nucleotide sequences from this sample produce the same CDR3. The J gene is TRBJ2-4, the V gene TRBV7-2; D remains unclear. Deletions cut 8 bases from V and 3 bases from J, with 11 bases between. This CDR3 has 13 amino acids. Per germline, CDR1 SGHTA and CDR2 FQGNSA. The CDR3 reads CASRSTDKNIQYF. The DNA of the CDR3 is TGTGCCAGCCGATCCACGGACAAAAACATTCAGTACTTC.

This chain joins TRBV28 and TRBJ1-5; D ambiguous. This CDR3 contains 13 residues. V lost 7 bases and J lost 2, with 9 bases in between. Germline V CDR1 and CDR2: MDHEN, SYDVKM. This chain's CDR3 is CASKVGRNQPQHF. The CDR3, as DNA: TGTGCCAGCAAGGTTGGCCGCAATCAGCCCCAGCATTTT.

This chain joins TRBV15 and TRBJ1-5; possibly TRBD1 for D (6 bases). Germline V gene lookup returns CDR1 LNHNV and CDR2 YYDKDF (reference sequence). V was clipped by 4 bases and J by 3 bases, with 10 bases between them. The CDR3 is made up of 14 amino acids. The CDR3: CATSTGQTNQPQHF. DNA for the CDR3: TGTGCCACCAGCACTGGACAGACCAATCAGCCCCAGCATTTT.

This clone has a handful of counts. The chain uses TRBV10-1 and TRBJ2-7; D may match TRBD1 or TRBD2 (6 bases each). The germline V gene has CDR1 WNHNN and CDR2 SYGVQD (reference sequence). Trimming took 9 bases from V and 2 from J, leaving 11 bases between them. This CDR3 region has 12 residues. CDR3 residues: CASGGGTYEQYF. CDR3 in DNA: TGCGCCAGTGGGGGCGGGACCTACGAGCAGTACTTC.